The rows below give T cell receptor beta chains drawn from one sample of a study of control samples from healthy donors and cancer patients. The method was immunoSEQ multiplex PCR; TCRdb's version includes in-frame clones alone and lacks a portion of them. This sample has fewer than 200,000 clones, with just under 95% found just once. The specimen was blood. The receptors were sampled from an older woman in good health. Both conserved end residues are part of each CDR3. The D gene is left open where the match is weak. Expanded clones are given a class, and other clones once, few, many or no size at all.

v_gene	j_gene	abundance	d_gene	CDR3nt	CDR3aa
TRBV10-3	TRBJ1-2	NA	NA	TGTGCCATCAGTGTAAACAGGGAGACGGAAGGCTACACCTTC	CAISVNRETEGYTF
TRBV5-1	TRBJ1-4	NA	NA	TGCGCCAGCAGGGATCCGGGGTCCGCAGCTAATGAAAAACTGTTTTTT	CASRDPGSAANEKLFF
TRBV12-5	TRBJ1-6	NA	NA	TGTGCTAGTGGTTTGGGAGCCTCCGATTCACCCCTCCACTTT	CASGLGASDSPLHF
TRBV7-9	TRBJ1-5	NA	NA	TGTGCCATTCAGGCGGATAGCAATCAGCCCCAGCATTTT	CAIQADSNQPQHF
TRBV5-6	TRBJ1-1	NA	TRBD1	TGTGCCAGCAGTGAAGGACAGGGAGGCACTGAAGCTTTCTTT	CASSEGQGGTEAFF
TRBV10-3	TRBJ1-5	few	TRBD1	TGTGCCATCAGTGAGCGTTGGGGACAGGGGGCGACGGGCCAGCCCCAGCATTTT	CAISERWGQGATGQPQHF
TRBV12-3/TRBV12-4	TRBJ1-5	NA	NA	TGTGCCAGCAGTTTATTAAGTCAGCCCCAGCATTTT	CASSLLSQPQHF
TRBV2	TRBJ2-5	NA	NA	TGTGCCAGCAGCTGGATAACCCAAGAGACCCAGTACTTC	CASSWITQETQYF
TRBV5-1	TRBJ1-1	NA	NA	TGCGCCAGCAGCATACAGGACCCGAACACTGAAGCTTTCTTT	CASSIQDPNTEAFF
TRBV18	TRBJ2-1	NA	NA	TGTGCCAGCTCACCCCCCTCGGTCTACAATGAGCAGTTCTTC	CASSPPSVYNEQFF
TRBV20-1	TRBJ1-1	NA	NA	TGCAGCCCAGGGGTTAAGGGTGAAGCTTTCTTT	CSPGVKGEAFF
TRBV5-1	TRBJ2-1	NA	TRBD1	TGCGCCAGCAGCCCAATCCGACAGGGGGGGTCAGATGAGCAGTTCTTC	CASSPIRQGGSDEQFF
TRBV6-5	TRBJ1-2	once	TRBD1	TGTGCCAGCACCGTGGGACAGACTTATGGCTACACCTTC	CASTVGQTYGYTF
TRBV4-3	TRBJ1-6	NA	NA	TGCGCCAGCAGCCAAGCGTCGACATCGTATAATTCACCCCTCCACTTT	CASSQASTSYNSPLHF
TRBV24-1	TRBJ2-2	NA	TRBD1	TGTGCCACCAGTGATGAGGGGACAGGGACGAACACCGGGGAGCTGTTTTTT	CATSDEGTGTNTGELFF
TRBV2	TRBJ2-1	NA	NA	TGTGCCAGCATGGGAAGGTGGGGGGCAGTGGATGAGCAGTTCTTC	CASMGRWGAVDEQFF
TRBV10-1	TRBJ1-6	NA	TRBD1	TGCGCCAGCAGTGAGTCTCAAGGGACAGGGGATTCACCCCTCCACTTT	CASSESQGTGDSPLHF
TRBV27	TRBJ1-5	once	NA	TGTGCCAGCAGTTTGGGGGCGCATCAGCCCCAGCATTTT	CASSLGAHQPQHF
TRBV9	TRBJ2-1	NA	NA	TGTGCCAGCAGCGAATATCCCGGGGGATACAATGAGCAGTTCTTC	CASSEYPGGYNEQFF
TRBV7-9	TRBJ1-4	NA	NA	TGTGCCCTCGGGGGCAGAATGGGCCGGGACGGTGAAAAACTGTTTTTT	CALGGRMGRDGEKLFF
TRBV3-1/TRBV3-2	TRBJ1-6	NA	NA	TGTGCCAGCGTGGCGAGCTCCTATAATTCACCCCTCCACTTT	CASVASSYNSPLHF
TRBV5-8	TRBJ1-2	NA	NA	TGTGCCAGCAGCCTACAGGGTTCTAACTATGGCTACACCTTC	CASSLQGSNYGYTF
TRBV4-3	TRBJ1-2	NA	NA	TGCGCCAGCAGCCAGACGACCAACCGGGGGAAGTCGGACTATGGCTACACCTTC	CASSQTTNRGKSDYGYTF
TRBV10-3	TRBJ1-1	NA	NA	TGTGCCATCAGTGAGGGGGTAGGGAGCGTCGGCACTGAAGCTTTCTTT	CAISEGVGSVGTEAFF
TRBV24-1	TRBJ2-3	NA	NA	TGTGCCACCAGTGATTTGCGGGGAATAAAGCAGTATTTT	CATSDLRGIKQYF
TRBV6-1	TRBJ2-1	NA	TRBD1	TGTGCCAGCAGTGAACGACAGGGAACCCCTTACAATGAGCAGTTCTTC	CASSERQGTPYNEQFF
TRBV7-8	TRBJ2-3	NA	TRBD2	TGTGCCAGCAGCCCCCACGGCGGGGGGGTCCTCAATACGCAGTATTTT	CASSPHGGGVLNTQYF
TRBV11-2	TRBJ2-6	NA	NA	TGTGCCAGCAGCTTAGACCCAGGGTATAGGGGAACTGGGGCCAACGTCCTGACTTTC	CASSLDPGYRGTGANVLTF
TRBV13	TRBJ2-5	NA	NA	TGTGCCAGCAGCTTAGGTACGGGACGACGGGGAGGAGAGACCCAGTACTTC	CASSLGTGRRGGETQYF
TRBV2	TRBJ2-1	NA	TRBD2	TGTGCCATAGGGACTAGCGGGGGAAATGAGCAGTTCTTC	CAIGTSGGNEQFF
TRBV6-2/TRBV6-3	TRBJ1-5	NA	TRBD1	TGTGCCAGCAGCCTTCATCGGACAGGGCTAGGACAGCCCCAGCATTTT	CASSLHRTGLGQPQHF
TRBV2	TRBJ1-5	NA	NA	TGTGCCAGCAGGTACACTGGAGGCAATCAGCCCCAGCATTTT	CASRYTGGNQPQHF
TRBV6-6	TRBJ1-2	NA	NA	TGTGCCAGCAGTACTACTTCTCAGGGATACTATGGCTACACCTTC	CASSTTSQGYYGYTF
TRBV7-2	TRBJ1-4	once	NA	TGTGCCAGCAGACTAGTGGCAGGGAACACTAATGAAAAACTGTTTTTT	CASRLVAGNTNEKLFF
TRBV29-1	TRBJ1-4	NA	TRBD1	TGCAGCGTTGGTCGGGACAGATCTAATGAAAAACTGTTTTTT	CSVGRDRSNEKLFF
TRBV19	TRBJ2-3	NA	NA	TGTGCCAGTAGTATAAGTGCCGATACGCAGTATTTT	CASSISADTQYF
TRBV9	TRBJ2-1	NA	NA	TGTGCCAGCAGCGTAGCTACAGGGTATAGTGAGCAGTTCTTC	CASSVATGYSEQFF
TRBV5-6	TRBJ2-7	NA	NA	TGTGCCAGCAGCGGACTGTCCTACTATGAGCAGTACTTC	CASSGLSYYEQYF
TRBV6-2/TRBV6-3	TRBJ1-5	NA	NA	TGTGCCAGCAGTTACTCGAGGGTTCAGCCCCAGCATTTT	CASSYSRVQPQHF
TRBV7-2	TRBJ1-2	once	NA	TGTGCCAGCAGCCCAAGCCAATACACAAGGGGTATCTTGTTTGGCTACACCTTC	CASSPSQYTRGILFGYTF
TRBV10-3	TRBJ2-5	NA	NA	TGTGCCATCAGTGCTTCCGGGACGAAGAAAGAGACCCAGTACTTC	CAISASGTKKETQYF
TRBV10-3	TRBJ2-3	NA	NA	TGTGCCATCAGTGAAGGGGAGGATACGCAGTATTTT	CAISEGEDTQYF
TRBV9	TRBJ1-2	NA	NA	TGTGCCAGCAGCCAGGATTTTAACTATGGCTACACCTTC	CASSQDFNYGYTF
TRBV10-2	TRBJ2-2	NA	TRBD2	TGCGCCACCAGAAGCGGGGGGCACACCGGGGAGCTGTTTTTT	CATRSGGHTGELFF
TRBV7-3	TRBJ1-5	NA	NA	TGTGCCAGCAGCTTACGATATAGCAATCAGCCCCAGCATTTT	CASSLRYSNQPQHF
TRBV7-6	TRBJ1-6	NA	NA	TGTGCCAGCAGCCGCTCAACATGGGGTTTAGATTCACCCCTCCACTTT	CASSRSTWGLDSPLHF
TRBV19	TRBJ1-5	NA	NA	TGTGCCAGTACCCCGACAGCAAATCAGCCCCAGCATTTT	CASTPTANQPQHF
TRBV7-2	TRBJ1-4	NA	NA	TGTGCCAGCAGCTTAGTCGGGCAGGGGTCAGCAACTAATGAAAAACTGTTTTTT	CASSLVGQGSATNEKLFF
TRBV19	TRBJ2-7	NA	TRBD2	TGTGCCAGTAGTATACTAGCGGGGGGGCCGTACGAGCAGTACTTC	CASSILAGGPYEQYF
TRBV18	TRBJ2-1	once	NA	TGTGCCAGCTCAAGGCTCGCAGGGGGGAGCAATGAGCAGTTCTTC	CASSRLAGGSNEQFF